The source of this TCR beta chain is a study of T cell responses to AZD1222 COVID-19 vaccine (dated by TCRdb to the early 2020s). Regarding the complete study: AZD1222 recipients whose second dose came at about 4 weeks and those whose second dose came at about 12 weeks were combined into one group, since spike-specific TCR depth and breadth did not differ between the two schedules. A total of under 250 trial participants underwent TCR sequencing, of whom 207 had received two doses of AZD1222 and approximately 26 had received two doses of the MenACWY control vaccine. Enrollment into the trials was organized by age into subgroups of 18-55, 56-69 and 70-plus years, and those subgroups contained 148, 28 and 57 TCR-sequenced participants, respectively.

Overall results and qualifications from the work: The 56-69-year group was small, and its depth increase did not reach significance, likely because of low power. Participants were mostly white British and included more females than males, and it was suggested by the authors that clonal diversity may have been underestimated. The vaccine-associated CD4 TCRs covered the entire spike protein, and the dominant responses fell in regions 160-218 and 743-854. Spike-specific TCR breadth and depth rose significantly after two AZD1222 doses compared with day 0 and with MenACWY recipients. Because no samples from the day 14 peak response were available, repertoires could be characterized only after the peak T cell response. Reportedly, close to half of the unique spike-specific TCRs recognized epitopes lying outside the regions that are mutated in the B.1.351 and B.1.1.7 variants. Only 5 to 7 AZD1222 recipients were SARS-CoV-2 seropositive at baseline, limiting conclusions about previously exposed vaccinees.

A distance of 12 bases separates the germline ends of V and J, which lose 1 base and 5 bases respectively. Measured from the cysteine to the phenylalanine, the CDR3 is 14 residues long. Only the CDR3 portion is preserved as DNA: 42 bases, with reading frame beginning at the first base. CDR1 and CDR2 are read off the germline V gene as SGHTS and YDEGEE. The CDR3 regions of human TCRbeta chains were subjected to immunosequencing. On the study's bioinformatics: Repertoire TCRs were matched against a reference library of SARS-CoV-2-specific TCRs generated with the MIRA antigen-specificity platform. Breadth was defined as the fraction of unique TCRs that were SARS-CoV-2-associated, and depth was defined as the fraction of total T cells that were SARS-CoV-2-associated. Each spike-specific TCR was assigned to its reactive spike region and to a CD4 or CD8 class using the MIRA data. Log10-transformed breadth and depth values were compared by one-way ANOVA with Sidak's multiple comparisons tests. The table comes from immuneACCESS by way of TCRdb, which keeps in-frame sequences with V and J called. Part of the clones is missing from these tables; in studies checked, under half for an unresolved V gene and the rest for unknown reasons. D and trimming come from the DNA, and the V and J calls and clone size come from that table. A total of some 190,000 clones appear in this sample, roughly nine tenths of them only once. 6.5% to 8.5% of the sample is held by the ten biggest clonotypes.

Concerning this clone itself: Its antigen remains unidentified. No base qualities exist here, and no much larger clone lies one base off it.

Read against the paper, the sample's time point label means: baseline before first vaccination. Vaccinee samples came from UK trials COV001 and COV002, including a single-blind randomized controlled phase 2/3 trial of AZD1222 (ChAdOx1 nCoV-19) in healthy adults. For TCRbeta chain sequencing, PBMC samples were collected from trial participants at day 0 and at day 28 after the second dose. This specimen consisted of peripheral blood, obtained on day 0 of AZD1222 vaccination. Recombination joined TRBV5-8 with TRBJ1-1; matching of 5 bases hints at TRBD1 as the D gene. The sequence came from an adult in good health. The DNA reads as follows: TGTGCCAGCAGCTTGAATGCGGGGGGGACTGAAGCTTTCTTT. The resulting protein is CASSLNAGGTEAFF.